This T cell receptor beta chain was retrieved from a study of T cells after yellow fever vaccination (dated by TCRdb to between 2019 and 2020). Turning to the overall study: The SMART-Seq v4 Ultra Low Input RNA kit was used to prepare libraries from fractions with low cell numbers. Bulk TCR alpha and beta repertoires were sequenced longitudinally to track T-cell clones before and after primary and booster YFV17D yellow fever vaccination. Two healthy male donors made up the cohort, one aged 18 to 30 years and the other aged 30 to 40 years. Blood samples were taken at several timepoints before and after primary and secondary immunization, and bulk PBMC replicates and cell subsets were isolated.

What the authors observed across the whole study: A small share of clonotypes occurred in both CD4 and CD8 compartments, likely arising from convergent recombination. Computational filtering was needed because FACS-sorted repertoires could contain abundant contaminating clonotypes from the bulk population. The secondary T-cell response was found to be weaker but faster than the primary response, with a peak reached on day 5 rather than on day 15. Most clones expanded after primary vaccination (96% of CD4 and around nine tenths of CD8) were re-detected after the booster, suggesting that broad memory maintenance occurred. Because the study included only a couple of donors, the extent to which the findings can be generalized is limited.

This clonotype was counted at least ten times. The antigen this receptor binds is unknown. No quality values exist for individual bases; no much larger clone is one base distant. In the paper's terms, the treatment or condition label means: live attenuated yellow fever vaccine strain. A standard Ficoll-Paque protocol was used to isolate PBMCs from peripheral blood. CD4 and CD8 T-cell fractions were isolated with Dynabeads CD4 and CD8 positive selection kits. TriZol was used to extract RNA from bulk PBMCs, from CD4 and CD8 fractions, and from dextramer-positive and dextramer-negative fractions. TCR cDNA was synthesized by 5'RACE template switching, through which a universal primer site and unique molecular identifiers were introduced. Priming for cDNA synthesis came from both the TCR alpha and TCR beta constant segments. Library amplification used two PCR steps, and the second PCR step added sample barcodes and sequencing adapters. Sequencing of the libraries was done on either Illumina HiSeq 2500 (2x100 bp) or NovaSeq (2x150 bp). Turning to the authors' computational methods: Reads were demultiplexed and collapsed into UMI consensus sequences with MIGEC, and V(D)J alignment was performed with MiXCR. Clonotypes responding to the vaccine were identified with edgeR on replicate PBMC samples, with the criteria of FDR below 0.01 and a log2 fold change above 5 up to day 15. Each bulk clonotype received a CD4 or CD8 identity based on whether the sequenced CD4 or CD8 repertoire contained that clonotype at higher abundance. TCRdb cleaned the public reads at Q25 with fastp, built clones with MiXCR and kept in-frame beta chains. Each entry is one CDR3 protein sequence, shown with its most common DNA and genes. These V and J calls are TCRdb output, not the study's own analysis. The sample profile shows some 120,000 distinct CDR3 sequences; roughly 8.9% of them were found once. In total, the top ten clones hold about 25% of the sample.

V is shortened by 10 bases, J by 7 bases, and the region joining them spans 14 bases. CDR1 and CDR2 (SNHLY, FYNNEI) derive from the germline V gene. Reading from cysteine to phenylalanine, the CDR3 counts 12 amino acids. Only the CDR3 region is kept as DNA, spanning 36 bases read in frame from base 1. The rearranged chain carries TRBV2 and TRBJ2-1; the D gene is not confidently resolved. This TCR came from a man under 40 who received the YFV17D yellow fever vaccine. Sequencing was performed on CD8+ T cells sorted from PBMCs, taken 45 days after the yellow fever booster vaccination. The CDR3 sequence is CANSTFLNEQFF. The DNA reads TGTGCCAACTCAACGTTTCTGAATGAGCAGTTCTTC.